The 26 T cell receptor delta chains listed next were all sequenced from one sample in a study of gamma delta lymphoproliferative disorders and STAT genes. TCRdb applied CATT to the multiplex PCR reads for clone calling. The sample yields just over 1,500 delta-chain clones, 1.5% to 2.5% seen once. PBMCs from patients and controls supplied the genomic DNA for sequencing. Material: blood. The receptor set was obtained from a human donor in good health.

This rearrangement joins TRDV1 to TRDJ1; 13 bases fit TRDD3. The CDR3 has 19 amino acids. With V trimmed by 4 bases and J by 0 bases, 11 bases remained unmatched. Germline V CDR1 and CDR2: TSWWSYY, QGS. CDR3: CALGGPSYWGIRHTDKLIF. The CDR3 bases are TGTGCTCTTGGGGGACCTTCCTACTGGGGGATACGTCACACCGATAAACTCATCTTT.

This clone has a handful of counts. The mismatch at residue 23 between this DNA's translation and the TCRdb protein of a much larger clone likely reflects a read error; the protein shown is translated from the DNA. The chain has TRDV1 and TRDJ1; possible D gene TRDD3, 10 bases. CDR1 and CDR2 from the germline V gene are TSWWSYY and QGS. The CDR3 is 25 amino acids. The CDR3 loop is CALGPWDLSFLRVTGGLKYTDKFIF. The CDR3 DNA reads as TGTGCTCTTGGGCCTTGGGACCTATCCTTCCTACGGGTTACTGGGGGATTGAAGTACACCGATAAATTCATCTTT.

On this clone itself: The TCRdb record carries a much larger clone's protein, which differs from this DNA's translation at residue 10; a read error is the likely cause, and the protein listed here is the DNA translation. V and J are TRDV2 and TRDJ3, with TRDD3 matching over 11 bases. The V gene's germline CDR1 is GEAIGNYY and CDR2 EKD. V dropped 3 bases and J dropped 0; count of bases not matched to a gene: 9. This CDR3 region has 20 residues. CDR3 in DNA: TGTGCCTGTGACCCTGTGGGGGATACGAAGAGCTCCTGGGACACCCGACAGATGTTTTTC. This translates into CACDPVGDTKSSWDTRQMFF.

Notes on this clone: The translation of this DNA and the TCRdb protein of a much larger clone differ at residue 12, probably owing to a read error; the protein shown here is translated from the DNA. This chain connects TRDV2 to TRDJ1; 9 nucleotides align to TRDD3. Germline values: CDR1 GEAIGNYY, CDR2 EKD. The CDR3 has 17 amino acids. Trimming took 3 bases from V and 4 from J; bases not matched to a gene: 14. The CDR3 bases are TGTGCCTGTGACCTCCTTACTGGGGGACCCTACATCGATAAACTCATCTTT. It is translated as CACDLLTGGPYIDKLIF.

This clone was seen only a few times. This probably arose from a read error, given a far larger clone one base away. Additional DNA sequences in this sample encode the identical CDR3. Here the CDR3 DNA reads TGTGCGGGGTGGGGGATACTTGACACCGATAAACTCATCTTT. It translates to CAGWGILDTDKLIF. The rearrangement links TRDV3 to TRDJ1; TRDD3 agrees at 10 bases. CDR1 is TVYSNPD, CDR2 GDNSRS, per germline (reference sequence). CDR3 size: 14 residues.

This clone occurred a few times. TCRdb's protein for this DNA is that of a much larger clone and differs from the translation at residue 15, likely a read error; the protein shown is the DNA translation. This chain connects TRDV2 to TRDJ1, with 10 positions matching TRDD3. Germline CDR1 reads GEAIGNYY; CDR2 reads EKD. Germline trimming cut 5 bases from V and 7 bases from J; bases unmatched to any gene: 24. This CDR3 is built from 19 residues. CDR3: CACVPLTGGSSGGYGKLIF. CDR3 sequence (DNA): TGTGCCTGTGTCCCACTTACTGGGGGATCCAGCGGGGGGTACGGTAAACTCATCTTT.

This clone was counted only a few times. The TCRdb record carries a much larger clone's protein, which differs from this DNA's translation at residue 4; a read error is the likely cause, and the protein listed here is the DNA translation. The J gene is TRDJ1, the V gene TRDV3; 9 nucleotides agree with TRDD3. The CDR3 runs 14 residues. The germline V gene has CDR1 TVYSNPD and CDR2 GDNSRS (reference sequence). The CDR3 loop is CAGRGILDTDKLIF. Written as DNA, the CDR3 is TGTGCAGGGCGGGGGATACTTGACACCGATAAACTCATCTTT.

Worth noting for this clone: The TCRdb protein, from a much larger clone, departs from this DNA's translation at residue 12, likely by read error; the protein shown derives from the DNA. The chain combines TRDV2 with TRDJ1; TRDD3 matches 7 bases. Germline values: CDR1 GEAIGNYY, CDR2 EKD. The CDR3 length is 14 residues. The CDR3 here is CACDSILGSDKFIF. In nucleotides, the CDR3 is TGTGCCTGTGACTCCATACTGGGGTCTGATAAATTCATCTTT.

In this sample, this clone turned up a few times. This sequence is one base from a far larger clone and is likely a read error. Other nucleotide sequences in the sample specify the same CDR3. V gene TRDV2 combines with J gene TRDJ1, with D unclear. Germline loops: CDR1 GEAIGNYY, CDR2 EKD. The CDR3 loop spans 15 amino acids. The CDR3 sequence is CACDTVTRTTDKLIF. CDR3 coding DNA: TGTGCTTGTGACACCGTTACTCGCACCACCGATAAACTCATCTTT.

This clone showed up just a few times. The TCRdb record carries a much larger clone's protein, which differs from this DNA's translation at residue 19; a read error is the likely cause, and the protein listed here is the DNA translation. J is TRDJ3 and V is TRDV2; 11 bases are shared with TRDD3. Germline V CDR1 and CDR2: GEAIGNYY, EKD. The CDR3 has 20 amino acids. The CDR3 sequence is CACDPVGDTESSWDTRQMIF. Written as DNA, the CDR3 is TGTGCCTGTGACCCTGTGGGGGATACGGAGAGCTCCTGGGACACCCGACAGATGATTTTC.

Remarks on this clone: A far larger clone is just one base off, so this is likely a read error. Other DNA sequences within the sample encode an identical CDR3. The chain couples TRDV1 to TRDJ1; 11 bases match TRDD3. Germline assignment: CDR1 TSWWSYY and CDR2 QGS. This CDR3 spans 18 amino acids. The junction had 15 bases not matched to a gene; V was cut back by 2 bases and J by 7 bases. The DNA for the CDR3 is TGTGCTCTTGGGGAATTCGCACGGGGTCTTGGGGGATACGGTAAACTCATCTTT. Translating it yields CALGEFARGLGGYGKLIF.

By share, this clone counts as large (0.1 to 1%). This CDR3 is also generated by other DNA sequences in the sample. The CDR3 DNA is TGTGCTCTTGGGGAACGAATTAGTAGGGTTAGGATTACGTACACCGATAAACTCATCTTT. Translating gives CALGERISRVRITYTDKLIF. This chain uses TRDV1 with TRDJ1; no reliable D call. Trimming removed 1 base from V and 0 bases from J, with 24 bases in between. The CDR3 extends over 20 amino acids. Germline assignment: CDR1 TSWWSYY and CDR2 QGS.

A remark on this clone: Other DNA sequences in the same sample also yield this CDR3. No call was made for the V gene; the J gene is TRDJ1; the DNA was not used to check the table's D call, TRDD3. The CDR3 contains 20 residues. The chain's CDR3 is CASLCLPTRGSKVYTDKLIF. CDR3 bases: TGTGCTTCATTGTGCCTTCCTACCCGGGGGAGCAAAGTTTACACCGATAAACTCATCTTT.

Concerning this clone: TCRdb's entry gives the protein of a much larger clone, which mismatches this DNA's translation at residue 4, likely from a read error; the protein reported here is translated from the DNA. The CDR3 DNA follows: TGTGCCTGTAAAACACTACCCCAGGTGGGGGATTTATCGATGGAGGATAAACTCATCTTT. Protein sequence: CACKTLPQVGDLSMEDKLIF. The chain combines TRDV2 with TRDJ1, with 8 bases that match TRDD3. The CDR3 covers 20 residues. V was pared by 6 bases and J by 5 bases, with 28 bases of the junction left unmatched. Germline lookup yields CDR1 GEAIGNYY and CDR2 EKD.

A note on this clone: A read error is likely here: a far larger clone is one base away. The sample has other DNA sequences that encode this CDR3 too. The rearrangement uses TRDV2 and TRDJ3; TRDD3 aligns across 11 bases. CDR1 and CDR2 (germline): GEAIGNYY, EKD. This CDR3 has 20 amino acids. V lost 3 bases, J lost 4 bases, and 13 bases stayed unmatched. CDR3 DNA sequence: TGTGCCTGTGACCCTGTGGGGGATACGGAGAGCTCTTGGGACACCCGACAGATGTTTTTC. Translation gives CACDPVGDTESSWDTRQMFF.

With respect to this clone: One base separates it from a far larger clone, so it is likely a read error. Within the sample, other DNA sequences also encode this same CDR3. V gene TRDV2 combines with J gene TRDJ1; TRDD3 aligns across 8 bases. This CDR3 contains 20 residues. V trimming: 1 base; J trimming: 0 bases; junction bases outside the gene matches: 18. Germline CDR1 is GEAIGNYY and CDR2 is EKD. CDR3 nucleotides: TGTGCCTGTGACACGGTTTCGGGATACGGGAGTAGAGTGTACACCGATAAACTCATCTTT. It is translated as CACDTVSGYGSRVYTDKLIF.

This clone was recorded a few times. This is likely an artifact of a read error, given a far larger clone one base away. Other DNA sequences within the sample encode an identical CDR3. The V call is TRDV2, the J call TRDJ1; TRDD3 matches 10 bases. The germline V gene has CDR1 GEAIGNYY and CDR2 EKD. The CDR3 is 19 residues long. V trimming: 5 bases; J trimming: 0 bases; junction bases outside the gene matches: 17. The CDR3 DNA follows: TGTGCCTGTGCCAAACTGCCCACTGGGGGATCCCCCTACACCGATAAACTCATCTTT. It encodes CACAKLPTGGSPYTDKLIF.

This clone was picked up a small number of times. A single base is all that separates this from a far larger clone, so a read error is likely. The V call is TRDV2, the J call TRDJ1, with D tentatively TRDD3 (5 bases). Trimming stripped 0 bases from V and 0 bases from J, with 16 bases between. Germline V gene data show CDR1 as GEAIGNYY and CDR2 as EKD. This CDR3 has 17 residues. CDR3 sequence: CACDTVGGESYTDKLIF. CDR3 coding DNA: TGTGCCTGTGACACCGTGGGTGGGGAATCGTACACCGATAAACTCATCTTT.

This clone has a count of ten or more. For this DNA, TCRdb reports the protein of a much larger clone, which diverges at residue 10, most likely from a read error; the protein presented here is translated directly from the DNA. In DNA, the CDR3 is TGTGCCTGTGACACCGTCCAGTTTAGCCAGTCTTACACCGATAAACTCATCTTT. Encoded protein: CACDTVQFSQSYTDKLIF. The chain recombines TRDV2 with TRDJ1; D unclear. Germline-derived CDR1 and CDR2 are GEAIGNYY and EKD. V was cut by 0 bases and J by 0 bases, with 19 bases left in between. The CDR3 runs to 18 residues.

This clone was seen only a few times. A read error is the likely source, as a far larger clone sits one nucleotide away. The same CDR3 also results from other DNA sequences found in this sample. This chain links TRDV1 with TRDJ1; 11 nucleotides match TRDD3. Germline V gene lookup returns CDR1 TSWWSYY and CDR2 QGS. Unmatched junction bases numbered 15, after V lost 2 bases and J lost 7 bases. The CDR3 is 18 amino acids. The CDR3 sequence is CALGEFARGLGGYGKLIF. Here the CDR3 DNA reads TGTGCTCTTGGGGAATTCGCGCGGGGACTTGGGGGATACGGTAAACTCATCTTT.

This clone is termed large. The sample holds other DNA sequences that translate to the same CDR3. The chain is built from TRDV1 and TRDJ1; D might be TRDD3 (10 bases). The germline gives CDR1 TSWWSYY, CDR2 QGS. This CDR3 contains 25 residues. The V end lost 5 bases, the J end lost 0 bases, and 43 bases lay between the germline ends. CDR3 amino acids: CALGPWDLSFLRVTGGLKYTDKLIF. In DNA, the CDR3 is TGTGCTCTTGGGCCTTGGGACCTATCCTTCCTACGGGTTACTGGGGGATTGAAGTACACCGATAAACTCATCTTT.

About this clone: A far larger clone lies a single base away; this is likely a read error. The sample contains more than one DNA sequence encoding this CDR3. V gene TRDV2 combines with J gene TRDJ1, with D possibly being TRDD3 (6 bases). Trimming took off 5 bases at V and 0 bases at J, with 27 bases between the two ends. Germline V gene lookup returns CDR1 GEAIGNYY and CDR2 EKD. The CDR3 length is 19 residues. CDR3 bases: TGTGCCTGTGCCCGGCTAGGGGGCGCTGGGGACACGGACACCGATAAACTCATCTTT. As protein: CACARLGGAGDTDTDKLIF.

This clone was detected only a few times. A far larger clone is one base from this, pointing to a likely read error. Other nucleotide sequences from this sample produce the same CDR3. The V and J genes are TRDV2 and TRDJ1; 8 nucleotides line up with TRDD3. Germline CDR1 reads GEAIGNYY; CDR2 reads EKD. The CDR3 totals 20 residues. The CDR3 spells CACDTVSGYGSRVYTDKLIF. DNA of the CDR3: TGTGCCTGTGACACGGTTTCGGGATACGGGAGTAGGGTGTACACCGATAAACTCATCTTC.

This clone showed up just a few times. The TCRdb protein, from a much larger clone, departs from this DNA's translation at residue 5, likely by read error; the protein shown derives from the DNA. V usage is TRDV2 and J usage is TRDJ1, with TRDD3 identical over 7 bases. Trimming took 3 bases from V and 2 from J; bases not matched to a gene: 5. Germline loops: CDR1 GEAIGNYY, CDR2 EKD. CDR3 length: 14 amino acids. The CDR3, as DNA: TGTGCCTGTGACGGGCTGGGGGCTACCGATAAACTCATCTTT. Amino acids: CACDGLGATDKLIF.

This clone was seen more than once but under ten times. The TCRdb protein, from a much larger clone, departs from this DNA's translation at residue 8, likely by read error; the protein shown derives from the DNA. This rearrangement joins TRDV3 to TRDJ1; D is unresolved. Germline CDR1 and CDR2: TVYSNPD and GDNSRS (reference sequence). Trimming shortened V by 0 bases and J by 5 bases, and 19 bases separated the two germline ends. This CDR3 comprises 15 residues. CDR3 region: CAFSMPVKSLDKLIF. CDR3 in DNA: TGTGCCTTTAGTATGCCGGTAAAGTCTCTAGATAAACTCATCTTT.

This clone came up a few times. A read error likely explains this, since a far larger clone differs by one base. The same CDR3 also results from other DNA sequences found in this sample. The chain carries TRDV2 and TRDJ1; 12 bases are shared with TRDD3. Per the germline V gene, CDR1 is GEAIGNYY and CDR2 is EKD. With 0 bases clipped from V and 5 bases from J, the junction kept 15 bases outside the gene matches. The CDR3 sequence is 19 residues long. In nucleotides, the CDR3 is TGTGCCTGTGACACCGTTCTGGGGGATACGTTAAGAGGGTCAGATAAACTCATCTTT. It translates to CACDTVLGDTLRGSDKLIF.